This TCR beta chain is from a study of blood T cell repertoires in COVID-19. The method was immunoSEQ multiplex PCR; TCRdb's version includes in-frame clones alone and lacks a portion of them. The top ten clones hold about 6.2% of a sample with hundreds of thousands of clones, just under 90% of them seen once. Looked up from germline, CDR1 is SGHRS and CDR2 is YFSETQ. Trimming pared 4 bases from V and 5 bases from J, leaving 21 bases between. The CDR3 totals 16 residues. The rearrangement links TRBV5-1 to TRBJ1-2; TRBD1 is a possible D gene (6 bases). The receptor comes from a man between 60 and 75 years old who had recovered from COVID-19. The sequenced material came from peripheral blood. The CDR3 loop is CASSNATSRQGYGYTF. The CDR3 bases are TGCGCCAGCAGCAATGCCACCTCACGGCAGGGGTATGGCTACACCTTC. Full variable domain (missing parts from reference TRBV5-1 and TRBJ1-2): KAGVTQTPRYLIKTRGQQVTLSCSPISGHRSVSWYQQTPGQGLQFLFEYFSETQRNKGNFPGRFSGRQFSNSRSEMNVSTLELGDSALYLCASSNATSRQGYGYTFGSGTRLTVV.